The 4 T cell receptor beta chains given below trace back to one sample, sequenced in a study of T cell responses to AZD1222 COVID-19 vaccine. Repertoires were generated with immunoSEQ multiplex PCR, while TCRdb's copy carries only in-frame clones and drops some. Here the sample spans about 120,000 clones, roughly 86% being singletons. This specimen was peripheral blood, taken 28 days after the second AZD1222 dose. The receptor source for this set is an adult who received the AZD1222 COVID-19 vaccine.

The chain couples TRBV19 to TRBJ2-1; TRBD2 aligns across 7 bases. CDR3 length: 16 residues. With V trimmed by 1 base and J by 2 bases, 5 bases remained unmatched. Germline V lookup: CDR1 LNHDA, CDR2 SQIVND (reference sequence). CDR3: CASSIGASGAYNEQFF. DNA for the CDR3: TGTGCCAGTAGTATAGGGGCTAGCGGAGCCTACAATGAGCAGTTCTTC.

The chain carries TRBV7-9 and TRBJ2-7; 7 bases are a match to TRBD1. The length of the CDR3 is 17 residues. Germline-derived CDR1 and CDR2 are SEHNR and FQNEAQ (reference sequence). Trimming took 5 bases from V and 0 from J; bases not matched to a gene: 13. CDR3: CASSQFPGTASSYEQYF. CDR3 in DNA: TGTGCCAGCAGCCAATTCCCTGGGACAGCGAGCTCCTACGAGCAGTACTTC. The variable domain in full, with the rest retrieved from reference TRBV7-9 and TRBJ2-7, is DTGVSQNPRHKITKRGQNVTFRCDPISEHNRLYWYRQTLGQGPEFLTYFQNEAQLEKSRLLSDRFSAERPKGSFSTLEIQRTEQGDSAMYLCASSQFPGTASSYEQYFGPGTRLTVT.

V gene TRBV19 combines with J gene TRBJ1-1, with 7 bases that match TRBD1. Trimming took 8 bases from V and 0 from J; bases not matched to a gene: 12. Germline V CDR1 and CDR2: LNHDA, SQIVND (reference sequence). CDR3 size: 16 residues. The CDR3 region is CASHQGGLGMNTEAFF. The CDR3, as DNA: TGTGCCAGTCATCAGGGGGGATTGGGGATGAACACTGAAGCTTTCTTT.

This clone was observed a single time. The chain joins TRBV18 to TRBJ1-5; no reliable D call. V lost 3 bases and J 0 bases, leaving 9 bases between the germline ends. CDR3 length equals 15 residues. Germline V gives CDR1 KGHSH, CDR2 LQKENI. CDR3 sequence: CASSPTADSNQPQHF. CDR3 DNA: TGTGCCAGCTCACCTACTGCGGATAGCAATCAGCCCCAGCATTTT.